These 27 T cell receptor beta chains originate from one sample sequenced in a study of CD8 T cells in Susac syndrome. After extraction with the RNeasy kit, roughly 0.5 to 1 ug of the RNA was reverse transcribed using random hexamers. TCRdb independently ran MiXCR on the immunoSEQ multiplex PCR reads; one entry per CDR3 protein. This sample has under 550,000 distinct CDR3 sequences; 85% occur once, and the top ten carry 0.12%. Input material: CD8+ T cells from PBMCs. The source is a human donor with multiple sclerosis.

The chain combines TRBV5-1 with TRBJ2-7; no firm D call. Trimming pared 3 bases from V and 7 bases from J, leaving 17 bases between. The V gene's germline CDR1 is SGHRS and CDR2 YFSETQ. This CDR3 is built from 14 residues. CDR3 DNA: TGCGCCAGCAGCTACCGTCCACCCGGTTTTGAGCAGTACTTC. Translation: CASSYRPPGFEQYF.

The chain uses TRBV12-5 and TRBJ2-7; maybe TRBD1 (5 bases). From germline, CDR1 is LGHNT and CDR2 FRNRAP. The CDR3 spans 17 residues. Trimming left V 7 bases short and J 6 bases short, with 28 bases between. The CDR3 loop is CASADDTVGAVFAEQYF. The CDR3 coding sequence is TGTGCTAGTGCCGACGACACCGTAGGGGCTGTTTTTGCCGAGCAGTACTTC.

The gene calls are TRBV29-1 and TRBJ2-3, with D possibly TRBD2 on 6 matching bases. CDR3 length: 14 residues. Deletions cut 3 bases from V and 3 bases from J, with 13 bases between. Germline-derived CDR1 and CDR2 are SQVTM and ANQGSEA. For the CDR3, the DNA is TGCAGCGTTGACGGAGGCGGGATGACAGATACGCAGTATTTT. Translation: CSVDGGGMTDTQYF.

The chain employs TRBV6-1 and TRBJ2-7; D is perhaps TRBD2 (6 bases). The CDR3 spans 15 residues. Germline CDR1 and CDR2: MNHNS and SASEGT. Trimming pared 2 bases from V and 1 base from J, leaving 12 bases between. This CDR3 is CASSEWTTGSYEQYF. CDR3 bases: TGTGCCAGCAGTGAATGGACTACAGGTTCCTACGAGCAGTACTTC.

The CDR3 protein is CSARDSQGDTEAFF. CDR3 bases: TGCAGTGCTAGAGATTCACAGGGAGACACTGAAGCTTTCTTT. V gene TRBV20-1 combines with J gene TRBJ1-1; a weak D match, TRBD1 (6 bases). Trimming stripped 0 bases from V and 3 bases from J, with 11 bases between. The CDR3 spans 14 residues. Germline V gives CDR1 DFQATT, CDR2 SNEGSKA (reference sequence).

The CDR3 DNA reads TGTGCCAGCAGCCCAGGGGGACAGTACGAGCAGTACTTC. Amino acid sequence: CASSPGGQYEQYF. The chain links TRBV27 to TRBJ2-7, with 7 bases matching TRBD1. The germline CDR1 and CDR2 sequences are MNHEY and SMNVEV (reference sequence). J was trimmed by 4 bases and V by 6 bases; bases with no gene match: 6. The length of the CDR3 is 13 residues.

There are a few counts of this clonotype. J is TRBJ2-1 and V is TRBV6-1, with no clear D. CDR3 length: 15 residues. V lost 2 bases, J lost 8 bases, and 16 bases lay in between. The germline V gene encodes CDR1 MNHNS and CDR2 SASEGT. The CDR3 DNA reads TGTGCCAGCAGTGAATCGAGGTCCTTATTCGATGAGCAGTTCTTC. Residues: CASSESRSLFDEQFF.

The V gene is TRBV29-1, the J gene TRBJ1-1, with D perhaps TRBD1 (5 bases). Germline values: CDR1 SQVTM, CDR2 ANQGSEA. There are 15 residues in the CDR3. V was trimmed by 3 bases and J by 3 bases, leaving 17 bases between them. The chain's CDR3 is CSVDRPRAGHTEAFF. The CDR3 DNA sequence: TGCAGCGTTGACAGACCCCGGGCAGGGCACACTGAAGCTTTCTTT.

This clonotype showed up just once. This chain joins TRBV6-5 and TRBJ2-7; 7 positions agree with TRBD2. The V and J ends lost 0 bases and 1 base, in that order; junction bases with no gene match: 6. Germline CDR1 and CDR2: MNHEY and SVGAGI. CDR3 length: 16 residues. CDR3 DNA sequence: TGTGCCAGCAGTTACTCTCCGGGACTATTTTCCTACGAGCAGTACTTC. Translated, it gives CASSYSPGLFSYEQYF.

This chain uses TRBV28 with TRBJ1-1; D is unclear. Trimming pared 6 bases from V and 3 bases from J, leaving 11 bases between. The CDR3 runs 13 residues. Per the germline V gene, CDR1 is MDHEN and CDR2 is SYDVKM. The CDR3 loop is CASRAPVDTEAFF. In DNA, the CDR3 is TGTGCCAGCAGAGCTCCGGTAGACACTGAAGCTTTCTTT.

The V and J genes are TRBV4-1 and TRBJ2-5, with 7 bases aligning to TRBD2. This CDR3 region has 15 residues. The germline V gene encodes CDR1 MGHRA and CDR2 YSYEKL. J gave up 3 bases and V 4 bases, and 8 bases lay outside the gene matches. The CDR3 spells CASSPEAGMKETQYF. The CDR3 DNA is TGCGCCAGCAGCCCGGAAGCGGGGATGAAAGAGACCCAGTACTTC.

This sequence joins TRBV7-9 and TRBJ2-7; TRBD1 matches 7 bases. The CDR3 length is 17 residues. Germline CDR1 reads SEHNR; CDR2 reads FQNEAQ (reference sequence). V was clipped by 2 bases and J by 0 bases; unmatched bases: 10. The CDR3 nucleotides are TGTGCCAGCAGCTTATATACCGGGACAGAGTTCTCCTACGAGCAGTACTTC. Translation gives CASSLYTGTEFSYEQYF.

There are a few counts of this clonotype. The chain carries TRBV5-6 and TRBJ2-5; D unresolved. The germline V and J ends were trimmed by 2 bases and 4 bases, with 12 bases remaining between them. The CDR3 consists of 14 residues. CDR1 and CDR2 (germline): SGHDT, YYEEEE. The CDR3 region has the DNA TGTGCCAGCAGCTTCCGGCCAGGAACAGAGACCCAGTACTTC. Translating it yields CASSFRPGTETQYF. Full variable domain (rest looked up from reference TRBV5-6 and TRBJ2-5): DAGVTQSPTHLIKTRGQQVTLRCSPKSGHDTVSWYQQALGQGPQFIFQYYEEEERQRGNFPDRFSGHQFPNYSSELNVNALLLGDSALYLCASSFRPGTETQYFGPGTRLLVL.

This clonotype appeared a few times. The chain couples TRBV30 to TRBJ2-7, with 9 nucleotides matching TRBD1. Unmatched junction bases numbered 2, after V lost 0 bases and J lost 2 bases. Germline V gives CDR1 GTSNPN, CDR2 SVGIG (reference sequence). This CDR3 contains 14 residues. In DNA, the CDR3 is TGTGCCTGGAGTGTAGGGACAGGGACCTACGAGCAGTACTTC. The encoded protein is CAWSVGTGTYEQYF. The full variable domain, completed using reference TRBV30 and TRBJ2-7, is SQTIHQWPATLVQPVGSPLSLECTVEGTSNPNLYWYRQAAGRGLQLLFYSVGIGQISSEVPQNLSASRPQDRQFILSSKKLLLSDSGFYLCAWSVGTGTYEQYFGPGTRLTVT.

The rearrangement joins TRBV3-1 to TRBJ1-4; maybe TRBD1 (6 bases). The CDR3 spans 15 residues. Germline CDR1 and CDR2: LGHDT and YNNKEL (reference sequence). V was trimmed by 4 bases and J by 6 bases, leaving 15 bases between them. CDR3 residues: CASSLQGGFDEKLFF. The CDR3 bases are TGTGCCAGCAGCCTACAGGGAGGGTTCGATGAAAAACTGTTTTTT.

The CDR3 reads CASSHAGRGQEAFF. Here the CDR3 DNA reads TGCGCCAGCAGCCACGCGGGGAGGGGGCAAGAAGCTTTCTTT. V and J are TRBV4-1 and TRBJ1-1, with 7 bases matching TRBD1. With 3 bases clipped from V and 8 bases from J, the junction kept 9 bases outside the gene matches. CDR3 length: 14 residues. Germline V gene lookup returns CDR1 MGHRA and CDR2 YSYEKL.

V usage is TRBV4-1 and J usage is TRBJ1-1; possible D gene TRBD1, 6 bases. The ends were cut back, 1 base at V and 5 bases at J, with 26 bases in the middle. CDR3 length: 19 residues. From germline, CDR1 is MGHRA and CDR2 YSYEKL. CDR3 sequence (DNA): TGCGCCAGCAGCCAAGTAGGTCTTGGGCAGGGGTCCGTCAGGACTGAAGCTTTCTTT. Its translation: CASSQVGLGQGSVRTEAFF.

The chain carries TRBV29-1 and TRBJ1-1; the D is unclear. The V end lost 5 bases, the J end lost 4 bases, and 11 bases lay between the germline ends. CDR3 length equals 12 residues. Germline V gives CDR1 SQVTM, CDR2 ANQGSEA. The CDR3 region has the DNA TGCAGCGTTCCTAGCCTGGGCACTGAAGCTTTCTTT. Translated: CSVPSLGTEAFF.

The chain links TRBV7-9 to TRBJ2-4; D may be TRBD2 (5 bases). Germline lookup yields CDR1 SEHNR and CDR2 FQNEAQ (reference sequence). Trimming removed 4 bases at V and 7 bases at J, with 20 bases between. The CDR3 has 16 amino acids. CDR3 sequence reads: CASSSRDSGFPNIQYF. The CDR3 DNA is TGTGCCAGCAGCTCCCGGGATTCGGGCTTTCCGAACATTCAGTACTTC.

CDR3 bases: TGTGCCAGCAGTGAGGGGGAGGTGTTGGACGAGCAGTACTTC. Its protein product is CASSEGEVLDEQYF. The chain carries TRBV2 and TRBJ2-7; D perhaps matches TRBD2 (6 bases). The ends were cut back, 3 bases at V and 5 bases at J, with 14 bases in the middle. The CDR3 runs 14 residues. The germline CDR1 and CDR2 sequences are SNHLY and FYNNEI.

In this sample, this clonotype turned up a few times. The genes are TRBV30 and TRBJ1-1, with TRBD1 matching over 7 bases. The ends lost 2 bases at V and 2 bases at J; junction bases unmatched: 5. The CDR3 is 14 amino acids. The germline CDR1 and CDR2 sequences are GTSNPN and SVGIG (reference sequence). CDR3 sequence reads: CAWSWDSPNTEAFF. Written as DNA, the CDR3 is TGTGCCTGGAGTTGGGACAGCCCCAACACTGAAGCTTTCTTT. The entire variable domain, with the rest obtained from reference TRBV30 and TRBJ1-1, is as follows: SQTIHQWPATLVQPVGSPLSLECTVEGTSNPNLYWYRQAAGRGLQLLFYSVGIGQISSEVPQNLSASRPQDRQFILSSKKLLLSDSGFYLCAWSWDSPNTEAFFGQGTRLTVV.

This chain joins TRBV6-5 and TRBJ1-3, with a tentative D call TRBD1 (5 bases). V lost 0 bases and J lost 2, with 8 bases in between. The CDR3 runs 15 residues. In germline, CDR1 is MNHEY, CDR2 SVGAGI. The CDR3 DNA reads as TGTGCCAGCAGTTACTCGGCGGGGCCTGGAAACACCATATATTTT. It is translated as CASSYSAGPGNTIYF.

The chain combines TRBV15 with TRBJ2-7; 8 bases are shared with TRBD1. V trimming: 4 bases; J trimming: 5 bases; junction bases outside the gene matches: 10. The CDR3 has 15 residues. CDR1 and CDR2 from the germline V gene are LNHNV and YYDKDF (reference sequence). The CDR3 DNA sequence: TGTGCCACCAGCAACCCCGGGACAGGCTTCAACGAGCAGTACTTC. Translated, it gives CATSNPGTGFNEQYF.

The chain couples TRBV27 to TRBJ2-1; 10 nucleotides match TRBD2. CDR3 length: 15 amino acids. V dropped 3 bases and J dropped 4; count of bases not matched to a gene: 3. CDR1 and CDR2 (germline): MNHEY, SMNVEV (reference sequence). The CDR3 reads CASSFSGGPYNEQFF. CDR3 nucleotides: TGTGCCAGCAGTTTTAGCGGGGGGCCTTACAATGAGCAGTTCTTC.

The J gene is TRBJ1-5, the V gene TRBV9; the match to TRBD1 covers 7 bases. The ends lost 0 bases at V and 2 bases at J; junction bases unmatched: 2. The germline V gene has CDR1 SGDLS and CDR2 YYNGEE. This CDR3 has 15 residues. For the CDR3, the DNA is TGTGCCAGCAGCGTAGACGGGACAGGCAATCAGCCCCAGCATTTT. This translates into CASSVDGTGNQPQHF.

The chain carries TRBV19 and TRBJ1-4, with unresolved D. V was clipped by 3 bases and J by 3 bases, with 17 bases between them. This CDR3 region has 17 residues. Germline loops: CDR1 LNHDA, CDR2 SQIVND (reference sequence). In DNA form, the CDR3 reads TGTGCCAGTAGTATGGGCCGGTGGGCAGTCGCTAATGAAAAACTGTTTTTT. Its translation: CASSMGRWAVANEKLFF.

The chain links TRBV5-6 to TRBJ2-2; D unresolved. The V end was cut by 7 bases, the J end by 5 bases, with 9 bases between. The CDR3 loop spans 12 amino acids. CDR1 is SGHDT and CDR2 is YYEEEE in the germline V gene. The CDR3 here is CASGAGTGELFF. For the CDR3, the DNA is TGTGCCAGCGGCGCAGGAACCGGGGAGCTGTTTTTT.